This TCR beta chain was observed in a study of a mutant IDH1 vaccine in newly diagnosed glioma (dated by TCRdb to about 2021). As for the study more broadly: Vaccination was initiated 4-6 weeks after radiotherapy alone, or concurrently with temozolomide cycles in the chemotherapy-containing groups. Of the approximately 30 treated patients, approximately 62% were male and approximately 40% were female, and the mean age was 40.4 years. Prior to enrollment, standard therapy consisting of radiotherapy alone, temozolomide alone, or radiochemotherapy with temozolomide had been administered to patients, with the combination being received by most patients. The week-35 safety follow-up took place at visit V12, and the week-47 end of study took place at visit V13. Six visits were used for peripheral blood collection: V03 (baseline), V05, V07, V10, V12 and V13. For exploratory analyses, longitudinal TCRB deep sequencing was carried out in 25 to 30 treated patients wherever samples were available. Paper-wide results and their limitations: Pseudoprogression appeared unrelated to alterations in the top peripheral T cell clonotypes detected by TCRB sequencing. The authors noted that analyses of patient blood samples could not be reproduced because of sample limitations. Availability determined which PBMC samples were chosen for TCRB deep sequencing. Immune responses induced by the vaccine were seen in about 93% of patients across multiple MHC alleles.

The time point label corresponds to: week 35, safety follow-up. Each vaccine dose was 300 ug of a 20-mer mutant IDH1 peptide in Montanide, given subcutaneously with topical imiquimod. Eight vaccinations were administered to patients in weeks 1, 3, 5, 7, 11, 15, 19 and 23, corresponding to visits V03 through V10. Newly diagnosed WHO grade 3 or 4 IDH1-mutant astrocytomas showing loss of nuclear ATRX were present in the donors. The samples were drawn from NOA16, a multicentre, single-arm, open-label phase I trial in Germany that tested a mutant IDH1 peptide vaccine in humans for the first time. The DNeasy Blood and Tissue Kit was used to extract genomic DNA from EDTA blood for TCRB sequencing. Sequences LNHNV (CDR1) and YYDKDF (CDR2) are obtained from the germline V gene (reference sequence). The cysteine opens and the phenylalanine closes a CDR3 of 15 amino acids. The kept DNA is CDR3 alone, 45 bases in frame from the first base. V is reduced by 0 bases and J by 4 bases, leaving a spacing of 10 bases between them.

Receptor libraries were prepared by the immunoSEQ multiplex PCR assay. Rearranged TCR beta chain sequences were amplified with the hsTCRB Kit following the manufacturer's protocol. Sequencing of TCRB libraries was carried out on an Illumina MiSeq. Under the source paper's analysis protocol: Demultiplexing, trimming and gene mapping were performed with the kit vendor's proprietary platform. Not all clones reach the TCRdb copy of this immuneACCESS table, which keeps in-frame sequences only. Checked studies attribute under half of the gap to unresolved V genes and leave the rest unexplained. Clonal size and the V and J genes are those of that table, whereas D and trimming came from the DNA. The sample yields some 47,000 clones; 65% to 90% were counted once. The biggest ten clones account for more than 4.5% of the sample. In the case of this clone: Its antigen is not yet known. No per-base quality is available; no much larger clone lies one base away.

The chain couples TRBV15 to TRBJ1-5; the D gene is perhaps TRBD1, from 6 matching bases. The sequence was collected from a woman in her forties with glioma. Some clones in this sample may be carry-over from other donors' samples. The sequencing here drew on PBMCs, taken from a glioma patient whose treatment included an IDH1 peptide vaccine. The nucleotides are TGTGCCACCAGCAGAGACGCAGGGGTAAATCAGCCCCAGCATTTT. Its coded protein is CATSRDAGVNQPQHF.